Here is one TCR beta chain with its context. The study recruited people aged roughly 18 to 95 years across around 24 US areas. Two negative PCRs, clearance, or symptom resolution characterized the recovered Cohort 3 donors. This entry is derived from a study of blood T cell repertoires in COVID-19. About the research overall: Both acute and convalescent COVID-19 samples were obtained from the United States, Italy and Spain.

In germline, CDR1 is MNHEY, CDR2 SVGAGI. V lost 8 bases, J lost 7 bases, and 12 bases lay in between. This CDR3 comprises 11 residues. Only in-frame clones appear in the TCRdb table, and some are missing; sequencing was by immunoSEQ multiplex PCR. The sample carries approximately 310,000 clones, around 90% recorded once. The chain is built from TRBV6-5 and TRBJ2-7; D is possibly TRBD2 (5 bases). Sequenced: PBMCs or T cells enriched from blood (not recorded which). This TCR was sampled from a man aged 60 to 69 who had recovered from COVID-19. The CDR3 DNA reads TGTGCCAGCGGAACTAGTAGGGAGCAGTACTTC. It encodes CASGTSREQYF.